This T cell receptor beta chain was obtained from a study of blood T cell repertoires in COVID-19. Across the whole study: From the United States, Italy and Spain came samples of acute and convalescent COVID-19. Sources were T cells, B-cell-depleted T cells, or PBMCs; the material itself was cDNA or gDNA.

The germline V gene encodes CDR1 SGDLS and CDR2 YYNGEE. CDR3 length equals 14 residues. The V and J ends lost 1 base and 8 bases, in that order; junction bases with no gene match: 6. Patients at the Seattle site were enrolled during active infection and followed longitudinally. As processed by the authors: Reference gene primer amplification yielded estimated nucleated cell counts. TCRdb's copy holds only in-frame clones and misses some; the assay was immunoSEQ multiplex PCR. From that table come the V and J calls and clone size; the DNA was used to work out D and trimming. The data hold approximately 210,000 clones, with roughly 94% observed a single time.

The material sequenced was peripheral blood. The V call is TRBV9, the J call TRBJ1-2; TRBD1 aligns across 9 bases. The receptor was isolated from a young man with COVID-19, enrolled during active disease. In DNA, the CDR3 is TGTGCCAGCAGCGTATCACAGGGGGCAGAGGGCTACACCTTC. This codes for CASSVSQGAEGYTF.